This TCR beta chain was captured by sequencing in a study of molecular identifiers for immune sequencing clone quantification. Study outcomes and limitations: Barcode collisions between identical TCR molecules could shrink estimates of highly expanded clone sizes. Spiked Jurkat TCR RNA equivalent to one cell was reportedly detectable in about a million naive cells.

This clonotype was seen more than once but under ten times. The antigen remains unidentified. TCRdb fed the PCR reads into MiXCR, producing one record per CDR3 protein. The sample lists some 320,000 distinct CDR3 sequences, 20% to 25% occurring once. V shed 3 bases and J 0 bases; nucleotides not matched to a gene: 4. The germline gives CDR1 LGHNA, CDR2 YNFKEQ. The CDR3 is 16 amino acids. Sequencing was done on a sample of naive CD8+ T cells from blood, with Jurkat cell RNA spiked in. Subset given: FACS-sorted CD8+CD4-CCR7+CD45RA+ naive T cells. The receptor's source is a human donor in good health. Some libraries in this study had Jurkat cell RNA spiked in. J is TRBJ2-7 and V is TRBV4-2; 11 bases line up with TRBD2. The CDR3 bases are TGTGCCAGCAGCCATCTAGCGGGAGGTTCCTCCTACGAGCAGTACTTC. Residues: CASSHLAGGSSYEQYF.